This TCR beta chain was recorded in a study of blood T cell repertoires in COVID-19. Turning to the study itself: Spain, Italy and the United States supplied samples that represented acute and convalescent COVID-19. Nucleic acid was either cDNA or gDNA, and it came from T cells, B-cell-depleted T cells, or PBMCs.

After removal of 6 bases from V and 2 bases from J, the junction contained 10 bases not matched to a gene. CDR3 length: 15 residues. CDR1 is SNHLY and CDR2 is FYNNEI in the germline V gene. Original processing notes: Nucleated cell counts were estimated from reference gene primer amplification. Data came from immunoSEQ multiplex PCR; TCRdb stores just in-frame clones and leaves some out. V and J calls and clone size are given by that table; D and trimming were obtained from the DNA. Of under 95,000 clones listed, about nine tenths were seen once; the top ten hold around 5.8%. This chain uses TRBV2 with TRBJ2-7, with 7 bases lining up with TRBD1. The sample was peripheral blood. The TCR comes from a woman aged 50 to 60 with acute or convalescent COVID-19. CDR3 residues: CASSRDSLSAYEQYF. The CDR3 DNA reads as TGTGCCAGCAGCAGGGACAGTCTTTCGGCCTACGAGCAGTACTTC.